This T cell receptor (beta chain) was retrieved from a study of blood T cell repertoires in COVID-19. Study summary: The origin of the acute and convalescent COVID-19 samples was the United States, Italy and Spain. T cells, B-cell-depleted T cells, or PBMCs provided the cDNA or gDNA that served as material.

Study processing details: Amplified reference gene primers provided the basis for estimating nucleated cell counts. Assay used: immunoSEQ multiplex PCR; TCRdb lists only in-frame clones, some missing. V and J calls and clone size are those listed in that table; D and trimming were worked out from the DNA. This repertoire shows about 140,000 clones, 88% found once; its top ten account for about 1.5%. The CDR3 is 15 residues long. Germline assignment: CDR1 SGHVS and CDR2 FQNEAQ. V shed 5 bases and J shed 1 base, with 11 bases lying between them. This sequence originates from a woman between 50 and 59 years old with acute or convalescent COVID-19. V and J are TRBV7-8 and TRBJ1-4, with D perhaps TRBD1 (6 bases). The specimen was peripheral blood. CDR3 sequence reads: CASSPLRGTNEKLFF. Written as DNA, the CDR3 is TGTGCCAGCAGCCCCCTCAGGGGAACTAATGAAAAACTGTTTTTT.